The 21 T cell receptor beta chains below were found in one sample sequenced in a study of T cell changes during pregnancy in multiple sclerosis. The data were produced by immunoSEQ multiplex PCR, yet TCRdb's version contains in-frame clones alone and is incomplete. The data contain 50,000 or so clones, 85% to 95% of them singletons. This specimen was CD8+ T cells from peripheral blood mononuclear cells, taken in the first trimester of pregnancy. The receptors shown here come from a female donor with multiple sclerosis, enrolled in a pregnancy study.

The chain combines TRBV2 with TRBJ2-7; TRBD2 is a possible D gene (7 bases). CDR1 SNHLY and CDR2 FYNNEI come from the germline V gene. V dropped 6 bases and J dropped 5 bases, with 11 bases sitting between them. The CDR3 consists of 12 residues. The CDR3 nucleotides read TGTGCCAGCAGAGGGGGGGTCAACGAGCAGTACTTC. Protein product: CASRGGVNEQYF.

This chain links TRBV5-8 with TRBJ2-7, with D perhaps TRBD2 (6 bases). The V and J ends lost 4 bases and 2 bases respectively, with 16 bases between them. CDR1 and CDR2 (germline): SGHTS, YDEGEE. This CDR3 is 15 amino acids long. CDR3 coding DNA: TGTGCCAGCAGCAAAGGGGTGGAGGGTCCCTACGAGCAGTACTTC. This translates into CASSKGVEGPYEQYF.

CDR3 region: CASSLGGRVESSGNTIYF. The CDR3 DNA reads as TGTGCCAGCAGTCTAGGGGGACGGGTCGAGAGCTCTGGAAACACCATATATTTT. The J gene is TRBJ1-3, the V gene TRBV7-9, with D tentatively TRBD1 (6 bases). Germline CDR1 reads SEHNR; CDR2 reads FQNEAQ (reference sequence). This CDR3 has 18 amino acids. Trimming removed 6 bases from V and 0 bases from J, with 21 bases in between.

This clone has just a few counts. CDR3 nucleotide sequence: TGTGCCAGCAGCTTATCGGGGAATGAAGCTTTCTTT. It specifies CASSLSGNEAFF. The rearrangement joins TRBV7-9 to TRBJ1-1; D gene ambiguous. The CDR3 is made up of 12 amino acids. V was cut by 2 bases and J by 7 bases, with 8 bases left in between. Germline loops: CDR1 SEHNR, CDR2 FQNEAQ (reference sequence). Full variable domain (outside the CDR3, taken from reference TRBV7-9 and TRBJ1-1): DTGVSQNPRHKITKRGQNVTFRCDPISEHNRLYWYRQTLGQGPEFLTYFQNEAQLEKSRLLSDRFSAERPKGSFSTLEIQRTEQGDSAMYLCASSLSGNEAFFGQGTRLTVV.

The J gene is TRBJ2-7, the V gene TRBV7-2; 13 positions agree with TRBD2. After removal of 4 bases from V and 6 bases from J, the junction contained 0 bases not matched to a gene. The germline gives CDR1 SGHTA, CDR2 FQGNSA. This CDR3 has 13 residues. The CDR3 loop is CASSWTSGSEQYF. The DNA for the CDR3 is TGTGCCAGCAGCTGGACTAGCGGGAGCGAGCAGTACTTC.

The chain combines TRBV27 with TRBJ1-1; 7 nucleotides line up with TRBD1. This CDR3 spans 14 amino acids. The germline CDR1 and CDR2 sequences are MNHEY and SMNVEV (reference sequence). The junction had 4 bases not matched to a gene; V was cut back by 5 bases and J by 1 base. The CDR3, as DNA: TGTGCCAGCAGTCCGACAGGGAGGAACACTGAAGCTTTCTTT. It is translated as CASSPTGRNTEAFF.

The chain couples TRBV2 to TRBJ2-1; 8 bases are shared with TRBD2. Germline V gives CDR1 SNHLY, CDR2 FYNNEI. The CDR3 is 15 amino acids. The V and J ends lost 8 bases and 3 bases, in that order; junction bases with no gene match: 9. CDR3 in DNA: TGTGCCAGCCTGGATTGGACTAGCATCTACAATGAGCAGTTCTTC. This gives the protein CASLDWTSIYNEQFF.

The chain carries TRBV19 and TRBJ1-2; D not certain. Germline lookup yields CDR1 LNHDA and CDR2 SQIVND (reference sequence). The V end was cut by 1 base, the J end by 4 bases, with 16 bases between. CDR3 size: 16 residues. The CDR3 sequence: CASSIVYGRRVYGYTF. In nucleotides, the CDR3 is TGTGCCAGTAGTATAGTGTACGGCCGACGGGTCTATGGCTACACCTTC. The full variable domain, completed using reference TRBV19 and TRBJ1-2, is DGGITQSPKYLFRKEGQNVTLSCEQNLNHDAMYWYRQDPGQGLRLIYYSQIVNDFQKGDIAEGYSVSREKKESFPLTVTSAQKNPTAFYLCASSIVYGRRVYGYTFGSGTRLTVV.

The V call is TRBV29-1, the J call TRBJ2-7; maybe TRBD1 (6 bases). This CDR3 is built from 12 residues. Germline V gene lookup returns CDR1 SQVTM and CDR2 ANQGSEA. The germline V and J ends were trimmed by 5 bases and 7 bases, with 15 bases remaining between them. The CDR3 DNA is TGCAGCGTTCAGGGGCTGTGGGATGAGCAGTACTTC. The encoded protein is CSVQGLWDEQYF.

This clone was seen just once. This chain's CDR3 is CASSGGHSYNEQFF. DNA for the CDR3: TGTGCCAGCAGTGGAGGTCACTCCTACAATGAGCAGTTCTTC. The chain is built from TRBV2 and TRBJ2-1; D remains unclear. Trimming took off 4 bases at V and 0 bases at J, with 7 bases between the two ends. Germline V gene data show CDR1 as SNHLY and CDR2 as FYNNEI. This CDR3 region has 14 residues.

The CDR3 coding sequence is TGTGCCAGCAGCGGGGCGAACACCGGGGAGCTGTTTTTT. It is translated as CASSGANTGELFF. V usage is TRBV28 and J usage is TRBJ2-2; TRBD2 is a possible D gene (5 bases). Trimming removed 6 bases at V and 0 bases at J, with 5 bases between. CDR1 is MDHEN, CDR2 SYDVKM, per germline. This CDR3 spans 13 amino acids.

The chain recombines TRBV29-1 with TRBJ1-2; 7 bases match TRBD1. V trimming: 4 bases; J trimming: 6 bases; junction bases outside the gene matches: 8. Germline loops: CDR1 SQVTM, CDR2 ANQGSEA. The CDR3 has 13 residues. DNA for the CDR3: TGCAGCGTTGTGGTTCGCAGGGGGGATGGCTACACCTTC. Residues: CSVVVRRGDGYTF.

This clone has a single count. CDR3 protein: CASTRGQGYTGELFF. The CDR3 DNA follows: TGTGCCAGCACACGGGGACAGGGGTACACCGGGGAGCTGTTTTTT. The chain is built from TRBV27 and TRBJ2-2; 10 nucleotides agree with TRBD1. The CDR3 covers 15 residues. V gave up 7 bases and J gave up 3 bases; unmatched junction bases: 5. Germline assignment: CDR1 MNHEY and CDR2 SMNVEV (reference sequence).

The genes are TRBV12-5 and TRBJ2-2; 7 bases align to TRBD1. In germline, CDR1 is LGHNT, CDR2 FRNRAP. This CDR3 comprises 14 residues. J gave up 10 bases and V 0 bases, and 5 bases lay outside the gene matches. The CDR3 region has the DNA TGTGCTAGTGGTTTGGTCACAGGGGTGGAGGAGCTGTTTTTT. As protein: CASGLVTGVEELFF.

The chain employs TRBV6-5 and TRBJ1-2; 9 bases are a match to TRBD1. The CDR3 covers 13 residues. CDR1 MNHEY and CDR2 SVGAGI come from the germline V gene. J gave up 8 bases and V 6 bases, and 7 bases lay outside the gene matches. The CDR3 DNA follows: TGTGCCAGCAGGCCGGGACAGGGAATCGGCTACACCTTC. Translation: CASRPGQGIGYTF.

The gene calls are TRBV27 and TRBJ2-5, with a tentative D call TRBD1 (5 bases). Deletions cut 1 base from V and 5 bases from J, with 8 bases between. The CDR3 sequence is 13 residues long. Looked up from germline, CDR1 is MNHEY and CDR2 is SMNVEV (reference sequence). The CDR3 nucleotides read TGTGCCAGCAGTTTATATAGGGGTGAGACCCAGTACTTC. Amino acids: CASSLYRGETQYF.

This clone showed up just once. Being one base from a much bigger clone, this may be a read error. CDR3 sequence reads: CASSDSAGAADTQYF. CDR3 DNA: TGTGCCAGCAGTGACTCTGCGGGAGCCGCAGATACGCAGTATTTT. The chain employs TRBV6-4 and TRBJ2-3; 7 positions match TRBD2. The J segment lost 4 bases and the V segment lost 0 bases, leaving 4 bases of the junction unmatched. From germline, CDR1 is MRHNA and CDR2 SNTAGT. The CDR3 loop spans 15 amino acids.

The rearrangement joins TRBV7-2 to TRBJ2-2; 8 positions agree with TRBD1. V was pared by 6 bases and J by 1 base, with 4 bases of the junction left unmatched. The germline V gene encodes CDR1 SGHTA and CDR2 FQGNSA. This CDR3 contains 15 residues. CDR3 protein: CASRHGTGNTGELFF. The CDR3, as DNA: TGTGCCAGCAGACACGGGACAGGGAACACCGGGGAGCTGTTTTTT.

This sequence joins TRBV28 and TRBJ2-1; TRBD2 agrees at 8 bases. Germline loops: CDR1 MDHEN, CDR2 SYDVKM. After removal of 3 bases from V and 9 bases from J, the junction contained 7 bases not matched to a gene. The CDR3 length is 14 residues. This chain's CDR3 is CASSFRTSRGEQFF. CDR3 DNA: TGTGCCAGCAGTTTCCGGACTAGCAGAGGTGAGCAGTTCTTC.

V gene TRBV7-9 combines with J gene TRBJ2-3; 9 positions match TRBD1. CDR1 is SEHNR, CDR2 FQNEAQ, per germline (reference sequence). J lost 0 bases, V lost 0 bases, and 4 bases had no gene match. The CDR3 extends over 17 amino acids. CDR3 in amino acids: CASSLAGGQGSTDTQYF. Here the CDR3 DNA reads TGTGCCAGCAGCTTAGCAGGGGGACAGGGAAGCACAGATACGCAGTATTTT.

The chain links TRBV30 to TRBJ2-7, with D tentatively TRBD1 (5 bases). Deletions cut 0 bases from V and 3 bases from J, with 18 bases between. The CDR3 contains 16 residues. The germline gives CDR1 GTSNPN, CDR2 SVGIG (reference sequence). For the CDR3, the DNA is TGTGCCTGGAGTGTACAACCCCAGAGGACATTCTACGAGCAGTACTTC. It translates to CAWSVQPQRTFYEQYF.